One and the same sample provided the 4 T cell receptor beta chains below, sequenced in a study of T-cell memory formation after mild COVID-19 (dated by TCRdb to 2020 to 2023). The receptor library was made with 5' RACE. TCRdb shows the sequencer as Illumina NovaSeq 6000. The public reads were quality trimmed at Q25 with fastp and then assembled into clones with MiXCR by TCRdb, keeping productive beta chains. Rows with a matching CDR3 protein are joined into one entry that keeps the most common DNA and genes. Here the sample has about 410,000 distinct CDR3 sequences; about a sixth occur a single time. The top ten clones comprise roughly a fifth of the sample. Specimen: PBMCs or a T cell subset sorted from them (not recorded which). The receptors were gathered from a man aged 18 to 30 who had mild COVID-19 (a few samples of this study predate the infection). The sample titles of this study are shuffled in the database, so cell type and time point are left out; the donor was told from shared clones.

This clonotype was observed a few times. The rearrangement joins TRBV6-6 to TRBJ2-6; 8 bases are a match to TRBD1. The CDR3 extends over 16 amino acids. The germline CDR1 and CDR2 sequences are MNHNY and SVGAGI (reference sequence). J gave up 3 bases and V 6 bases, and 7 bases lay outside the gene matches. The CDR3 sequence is CASRQGARLGANVLTF. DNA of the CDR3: TGTGCCAGCAGGCAGGGGGCGCGACTTGGGGCCAACGTCCTGACTTTC.

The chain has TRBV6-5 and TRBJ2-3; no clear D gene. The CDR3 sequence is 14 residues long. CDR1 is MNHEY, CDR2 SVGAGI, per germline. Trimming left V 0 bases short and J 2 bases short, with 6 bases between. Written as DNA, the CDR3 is TGTGCCAGCAGTTACTCCCAATCCACAGATACGCAGTATTTT. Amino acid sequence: CASSYSQSTDTQYF.

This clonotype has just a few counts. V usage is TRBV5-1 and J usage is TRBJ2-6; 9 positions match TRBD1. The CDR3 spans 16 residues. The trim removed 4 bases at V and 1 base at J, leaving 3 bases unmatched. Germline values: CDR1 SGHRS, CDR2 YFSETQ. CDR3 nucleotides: TGCGCCAGCAGCGCCGGGACAGGGTCTGGGGCCAACGTCCTGACTTTC. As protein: CASSAGTGSGANVLTF. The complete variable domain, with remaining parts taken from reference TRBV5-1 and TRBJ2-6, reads KAGVTQTPRYLIKTRGQQVTLSCSPISGHRSVSWYQQTPGQGLQFLFEYFSETQRNKGNFPGRFSGRQFSNSRSEMNVSTLELGDSALYLCASSAGTGSGANVLTFGAGSRLTVL.

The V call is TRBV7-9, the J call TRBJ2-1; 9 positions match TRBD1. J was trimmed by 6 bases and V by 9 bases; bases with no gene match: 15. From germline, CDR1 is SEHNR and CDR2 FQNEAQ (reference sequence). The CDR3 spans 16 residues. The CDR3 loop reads CARQGPGQGTSNEQFF. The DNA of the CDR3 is TGTGCCAGACAAGGCCCGGGACAGGGAACAAGCAATGAGCAGTTCTTC.